This T cell receptor beta chain is drawn from a study of CD8 T cells in ankylosing spondylitis (dated 2017 in TCRdb). Broadly, across the study: The study profiled T cell receptor beta repertoires in healthy donors and ankylosing spondylitis patients to find disease-linked TCR variants. Peripheral blood samples were taken, and synovial fluid was additionally collected from ankylosing spondylitis patients. In total, the full study cohort was made up of 108 healthy donors and roughly 27 ankylosing spondylitis patients.

General study outcomes and caveats: Some motif variants were previously reported in synovial fluid and blood of reactive arthritis patients, suggesting common disease-initiation mechanisms. The disease-linked clones had a CD8+ phenotype and were found at relatively low frequencies in peripheral blood. A TCR beta motif made up of seven or eight highly homologous amino acid variants appeared to be characteristic of blood from ankylosing spondylitis patients. Significant enrichment of the disease-linked clones was reported in matched synovial fluid samples from ankylosing spondylitis patients.

TCRdb shows the sequencer as Illumina HiSeq 2500. TCR beta libraries were prepared by quantitative 5'-RACE with molecular barcodes. The paper's processing steps were these. Disease-linked TCR variants were identified with a new computational method built on a probabilistic model of VDJ rearrangement. TCRdb's own reprocessing of the public reads used fastp at Q25 and MiXCR and kept productive beta chains. Rows with a matching CDR3 protein are joined into one entry that keeps the most common DNA and genes. V and J calls and clone size were set by TCRdb, not the authors. This sample lists fewer than 50,000 distinct CDR3 sequences; 9.5% to 12% were detected once. The ten largest make up 1.4% of the sample. Only a few counts were recorded for this clonotype. No cognate antigen has been identified for it. Base qualities are not recorded, but no much larger clone differs from it by a single base. The CDR3 numbers 12 residues from cysteine through phenylalanine. The kept DNA is CDR3 alone, 36 bases in frame from the first base. CDR1 SGHDT and CDR2 YYEEEE were looked up in the germline V gene. Trimming removed 3 bases from V and 4 bases from J, leaving 6 bases between the germline ends.

The TCR comes from a male donor with ankylosing spondylitis or in good health (not recorded which). The sequenced sample consisted of blood, either unsorted or a sorted T cell fraction (not recorded which). The rearrangement joined TRBV5-6 to TRBJ2-3; no D gene is confidently identified. The CDR3 has the sequence CASSYYADTQYF. The DNA reads TGTGCCAGCAGCTACTACGCAGATACGCAGTATTTT.